This T cell receptor beta chain was recovered during a study of CXCR3-negative and CXCR3-positive naive CD8 T cells. Study conclusions and caveats: Compared with CXCR3-negative naive cells, CXCR3-positive naive cells showed more hydrophobic TRB CDR3s. Similar TRBV-TRBJ usage was seen in naive cells (both CXCR3-negative and CXCR3-positive), but memory cells differed. Researchers report CXCR3 expression partially decreased after cryopreservation, with fresh PBMCs used in most assays.

CDR1 is DFQATT, CDR2 SNEGSKA, per germline (reference sequence). The CDR3 covers 15 residues. Preparation of TRB cDNA libraries relied on 5' RACE carrying UMI labels. TCRdb re-analyzed the 5' RACE reads; it lists each CDR3 protein once, without DNA. This sample's table has some 150,000 distinct CDR3 sequences. Notes on this clonotype: Antigen unknown.

The sample consisted of naive CXCR3+ CD8+ T cells from blood. Subset indicated: CD45RO-CCR7+CD27+CD95- naive CD8+ T cells expressing CXCR3 (TNR3+). The J gene is TRBJ1-5, the V gene TRBV20-1. The TCR was taken from a human donor in good health. Some clones in this sample may be carry-over from other donors' samples. CDR3 amino acids: CSARDPSDSNQPQHF.